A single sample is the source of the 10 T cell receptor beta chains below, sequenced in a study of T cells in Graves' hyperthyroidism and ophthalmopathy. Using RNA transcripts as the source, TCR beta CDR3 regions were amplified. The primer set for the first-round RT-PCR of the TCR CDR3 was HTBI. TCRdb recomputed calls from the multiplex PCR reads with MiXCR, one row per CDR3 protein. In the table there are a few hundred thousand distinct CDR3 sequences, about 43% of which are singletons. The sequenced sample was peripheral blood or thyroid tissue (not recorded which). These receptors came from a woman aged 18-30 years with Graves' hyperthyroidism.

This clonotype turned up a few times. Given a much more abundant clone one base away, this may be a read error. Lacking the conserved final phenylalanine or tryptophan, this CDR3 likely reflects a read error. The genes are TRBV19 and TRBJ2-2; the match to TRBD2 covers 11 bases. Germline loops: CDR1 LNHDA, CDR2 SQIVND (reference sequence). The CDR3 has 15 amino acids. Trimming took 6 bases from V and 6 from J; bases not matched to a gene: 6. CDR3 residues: CASRKLAGEAGELFS. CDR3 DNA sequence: TGTGCCAGTAGGAAACTAGCGGGAGAGGCCGGGGAGCTGTTTTCT.

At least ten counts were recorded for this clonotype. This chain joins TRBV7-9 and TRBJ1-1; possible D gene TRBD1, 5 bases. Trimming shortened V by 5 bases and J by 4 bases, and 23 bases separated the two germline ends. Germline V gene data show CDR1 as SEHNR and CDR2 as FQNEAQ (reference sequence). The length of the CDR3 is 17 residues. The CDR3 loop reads CASSTGTVPTRVTEAFF. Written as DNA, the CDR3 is TGTGCCAGCAGCACTGGGACGGTTCCTACTCGGGTCACTGAAGCTTTCTTT.

The CDR3 region has the DNA TGTGCCAGCAGCCCCCAATACAATGAGCAGTACTTC. It encodes CASSPQYNEQYF. V gene TRBV14 combines with J gene TRBJ2-7; no reliable D call. Trimming took 4 bases from V and 7 from J, leaving 11 bases between them. The CDR3 covers 12 residues. Germline V CDR1 and CDR2: SGHDN, FVKESK.

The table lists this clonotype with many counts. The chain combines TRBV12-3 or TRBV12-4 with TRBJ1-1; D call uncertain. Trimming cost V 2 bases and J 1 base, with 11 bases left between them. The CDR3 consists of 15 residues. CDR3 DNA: TGTGCCAGCAGTTTATCTCTTAATTCGAACACTGAAGCTTTCTTT. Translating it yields CASSLSLNSNTEAFF.

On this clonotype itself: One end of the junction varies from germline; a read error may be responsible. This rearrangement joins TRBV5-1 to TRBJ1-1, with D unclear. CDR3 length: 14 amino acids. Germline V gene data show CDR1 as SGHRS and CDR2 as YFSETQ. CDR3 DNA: TGCGCCAGCAGCTTAGACGGGGTGAGCCCTGAAACTTTCTTT. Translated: CASSLDGVSPETFF.

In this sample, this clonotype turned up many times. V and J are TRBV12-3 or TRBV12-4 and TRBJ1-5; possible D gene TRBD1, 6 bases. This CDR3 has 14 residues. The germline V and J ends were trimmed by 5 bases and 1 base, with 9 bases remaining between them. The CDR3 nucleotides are TGTGCCAGCAGTACCCAGGGGAGCAATCAGCCCCAGCATTTT. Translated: CASSTQGSNQPQHF.

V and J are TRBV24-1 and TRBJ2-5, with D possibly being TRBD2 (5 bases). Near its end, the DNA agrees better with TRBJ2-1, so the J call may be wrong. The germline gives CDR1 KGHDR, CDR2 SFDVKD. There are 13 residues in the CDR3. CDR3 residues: CATSDFGGYEQFF. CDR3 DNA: TGTGCCACCAGTGATTTCGGCGGGTATGAGCAGTTCTTC.

The CDR3 is CATATGRTYEQYF. CDR3 DNA: TGTGCCACTGCGACAGGGCGAACCTACGAGCAGTACTTC. J is TRBJ2-7 and V is TRBV24-1; TRBD1 matches 7 bases. CDR1 is KGHDR, CDR2 SFDVKD, per germline. V gave up 10 bases and J gave up 2 bases; unmatched junction bases: 7. This CDR3 comprises 13 residues.

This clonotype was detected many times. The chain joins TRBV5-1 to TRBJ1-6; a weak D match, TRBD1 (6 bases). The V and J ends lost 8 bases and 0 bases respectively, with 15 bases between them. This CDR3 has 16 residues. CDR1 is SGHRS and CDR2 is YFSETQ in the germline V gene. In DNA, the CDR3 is TGCGCCAGTCGGAGGCAGGGGAGCTCCTATAATTCACCCCTCCACTTT. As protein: CASRRQGSSYNSPLHF.

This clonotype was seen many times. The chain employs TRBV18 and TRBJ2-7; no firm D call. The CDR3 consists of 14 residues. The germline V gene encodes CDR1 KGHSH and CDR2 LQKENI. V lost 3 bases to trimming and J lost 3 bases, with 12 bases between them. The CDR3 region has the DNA TGTGCCAGCTCACCTAGGCGTTACGACTACGAGCAGTACTTC. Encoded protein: CASSPRRYDYEQYF. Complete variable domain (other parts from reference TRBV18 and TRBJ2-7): NAGVMQNPRHLVRRRGQEARLRCSPMKGHSHVYWYRQLPEEGLKFMVYLQKENIIDESGMPKERFSAEFPKEGPSILRIQQVVRGDSAAYFCASSPRRYDYEQYFGPGTRLTVT.